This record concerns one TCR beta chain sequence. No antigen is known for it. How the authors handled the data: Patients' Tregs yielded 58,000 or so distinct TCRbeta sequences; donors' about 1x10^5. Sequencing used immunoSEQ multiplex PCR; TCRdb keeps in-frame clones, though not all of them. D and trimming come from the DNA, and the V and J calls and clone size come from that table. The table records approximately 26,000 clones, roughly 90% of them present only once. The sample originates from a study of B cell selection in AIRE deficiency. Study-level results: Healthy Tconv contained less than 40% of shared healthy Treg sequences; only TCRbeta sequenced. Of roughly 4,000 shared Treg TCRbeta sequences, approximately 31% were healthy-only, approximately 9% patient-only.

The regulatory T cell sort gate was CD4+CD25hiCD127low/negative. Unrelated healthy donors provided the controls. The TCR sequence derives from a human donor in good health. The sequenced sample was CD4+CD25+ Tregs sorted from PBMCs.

The CDR3 reads CASSHPGEGYENEQFF. The DNA of the CDR3 is TGTGCCAGCAGCCATCCCGGGGAAGGGTATGAGAATGAGCAGTTCTTC. V is TRBV14 and J is TRBJ2-1; D possibly corresponds to TRBD2 (5 bases). V lost 3 bases, J lost 7 bases, and 19 bases lay in between. The CDR3 extends over 16 amino acids. The germline V gene has CDR1 SGHDN and CDR2 FVKESK.